The next 12 T cell receptor beta chains were all read from a single sample in a study of blood T cell repertoires in COVID-19. Data came from immunoSEQ multiplex PCR; TCRdb stores just in-frame clones and leaves some out. The repertoire holds about 43,000 clones, with around nine tenths as singletons. What was sequenced was peripheral blood. The receptors come from a man aged 35-49 years with COVID-19, enrolled during active disease.

This chain connects TRBV5-4 to TRBJ1-3; D call uncertain. Trimming pared 0 bases from V and 0 bases from J, leaving 13 bases between. This CDR3 is 17 amino acids long. CDR1 is SGHNT, CDR2 YYREEE, per germline (reference sequence). The CDR3 nucleotides read TGTGCCAGCAGCTTGGATCTGGGCTCCTACTCTGGAAACACCATATATTTT. This codes for CASSLDLGSYSGNTIYF.

The chain uses TRBV4-1 and TRBJ1-2; TRBD1 is a possible D gene (5 bases). The CDR3 covers 16 residues. The germline V gene has CDR1 MGHRA and CDR2 YSYEKL. V lost 0 bases to trimming and J lost 4 bases, with 15 bases between them. This CDR3 reads CASSQEGEERGYGYTF. The CDR3 DNA reads TGCGCCAGCAGCCAAGAAGGGGAGGAGAGAGGCTATGGCTACACCTTC.

The chain combines TRBV19 with TRBJ2-1; D is possibly TRBD2 (6 bases). Trimming pared 3 bases from V and 5 bases from J, leaving 11 bases between. The CDR3 length is 14 residues. Germline V gene lookup returns CDR1 LNHDA and CDR2 SQIVND (reference sequence). The CDR3 spells CASSIAGSDNEQFF. The DNA of the CDR3 is TGTGCCAGTAGTATTGCGGGATCGGACAATGAGCAGTTCTTC.

The chain joins TRBV24-1 to TRBJ1-2; D gene ambiguous. Germline V gene data show CDR1 as KGHDR and CDR2 as SFDVKD. The CDR3 is made up of 14 amino acids. Trimming stripped 4 bases from V and 4 bases from J, with 12 bases between. This CDR3 reads CATSEPGRSYGYTF. As DNA, the CDR3 is TGTGCCACCAGTGAACCCGGGAGATCCTATGGCTACACCTTC.

The V call is TRBV28, the J call TRBJ1-1; maybe TRBD1 (5 bases). The germline V gene encodes CDR1 MDHEN and CDR2 SYDVKM. V was clipped by 5 bases and J by 4 bases, with 14 bases between them. The CDR3 runs 14 residues. The CDR3 protein is CASSPQTDITEAFF. CDR3 bases: TGTGCCAGCAGTCCACAGACGGACATCACTGAAGCTTTCTTT.

The chain combines TRBV6-5 with TRBJ1-2; D possibly corresponds to TRBD1 (6 bases). Germline V lookup: CDR1 MNHEY, CDR2 SVGAGI. The CDR3 has 14 amino acids. The CDR3 is CALDPGELIYGYTF. As DNA, the CDR3 is TGTGCTCTCGATCCAGGGGAACTCATCTATGGCTACACCTTC.

The rearrangement links TRBV18 to TRBJ2-1; the D is unclear. CDR3 size: 14 residues. From germline, CDR1 is KGHSH and CDR2 LQKENI. Trimming removed 3 bases from V and 7 bases from J, with 13 bases in between. CDR3 protein: CASSPSPVLNEQFF. The CDR3 region has the DNA TGTGCCAGCTCACCCTCGCCAGTATTGAATGAGCAGTTCTTC. The full variable domain, rest sourced from reference TRBV18 and TRBJ2-1, is NAGVMQNPRHLVRRRGQEARLRCSPMKGHSHVYWYRQLPEEGLKFMVYLQKENIIDESGMPKERFSAEFPKEGPSILRIQQVVRGDSAAYFCASSPSPVLNEQFFGPGTRLTVL.

This rearrangement joins TRBV7-9 to TRBJ2-5, with D maybe TRBD1 (5 bases). The ends were cut back, 6 bases at V and 5 bases at J, with 16 bases in the middle. The CDR3 sequence is 14 residues long. In germline, CDR1 is SEHNR, CDR2 FQNEAQ (reference sequence). In nucleotides, the CDR3 is TGTGCCAGCAGTAGGGGAAGCCCTGGGGAGACCCAGTACTTC. Amino acids: CASSRGSPGETQYF. Full variable domain (missing parts from reference TRBV7-9 and TRBJ2-5): DTGVSQNPRHKITKRGQNVTFRCDPISEHNRLYWYRQTLGQGPEFLTYFQNEAQLEKSRLLSDRFSAERPKGSFSTLEIQRTEQGDSAMYLCASSRGSPGETQYFGPGTRLLVL.

The J gene is TRBJ1-2, the V gene TRBV7-8; D is undetermined. Germline CDR1 SGHVS, CDR2 FQNEAQ. V lost 1 base and J lost 7, with 7 bases in between. CDR3 length equals 12 residues. The CDR3 reads CASSLGETGYTF. CDR3 sequence (DNA): TGTGCCAGCAGCTTAGGGGAGACTGGCTACACCTTC.

This clone was seen once. V and J are TRBV9 and TRBJ2-3; D perhaps matches TRBD1 (6 bases). Germline-derived CDR1 and CDR2 are SGDLS and YYNGEE. V lost 0 bases and J 0 bases, leaving 8 bases between the germline ends. This CDR3 spans 15 amino acids. CDR3 protein: CASSVGGLSTDTQYF. The CDR3 region has the DNA TGTGCCAGCAGCGTAGGGGGGCTTAGCACAGATACGCAGTATTTT.

The chain uses TRBV25-1 and TRBJ2-3; D remains unclear. Between the trimmed V and J ends, which lost 0 bases and 1 base, there was a span of 5 bases. The CDR3 is 14 residues long. CDR1 and CDR2 (germline): MGHDK, SYGVNS. CDR3 coding DNA: TGTGCCAGCAGTGAATACCCGGGCACAGATACGCAGTATTTT. This encodes CASSEYPGTDTQYF.

The chain has TRBV14 and TRBJ1-1, with 7 nucleotides matching TRBD1. Per the germline V gene, CDR1 is SGHDN and CDR2 is FVKESK. The CDR3 extends over 13 amino acids. The trim removed 1 base at V and 10 bases at J, leaving 6 bases unmatched. The CDR3 DNA reads TGTGCCAGCAGCCAAGGGACAGGAAGAGGAGCTTTCTTT. Translated: CASSQGTGRGAFF. The full variable domain, with the rest looked up from reference TRBV14 and TRBJ1-1, is EAGVTQFPSHSVIEKGQTVTLRCDPISGHDNLYWYRRVMGKEIKFLLHFVKESKQDESGMPNNRFLAERTGGTYSTLKVQPAELEDSGVYFCASSQGTGRGAFFGQGTRLTVV.